Following are 9 T cell receptor beta chains from one sample sequenced in a study of neurological immune-mediated disorders. Stated time point: longitudinal time-point 1 (baseline). TCRdb reanalysed the 5' RACE reads using MiXCR and keeps one entry per CDR3 protein. The sample has some 77,000 distinct CDR3 sequences, roughly 13% seen once; the top ten hold 4.6%. Sequenced material: PBMCs. These receptors were taken from a female donor with HTLV-1-associated myelopathy (HAM/TSP).

This clonotype was seen repeatedly, ten times or more. The rearrangement joins TRBV28 to TRBJ1-1; TRBD1 matches 7 bases. The germline V gene has CDR1 MDHEN and CDR2 SYDVKM. V was clipped by 8 bases and J by 6 bases; unmatched bases: 9. The CDR3 is made up of 13 amino acids. The CDR3 sequence: CASANRGISEAFF. CDR3 nucleotides: TGTGCCAGCGCTAACAGGGGAATCTCTGAAGCTTTCTTT.

In this sample, this clonotype turned up many times. J is TRBJ1-2 and V is TRBV4-1; 7 nucleotides line up with TRBD1. CDR1 is MGHRA, CDR2 YSYEKL, per germline. V lost 0 bases, J lost 5 bases, and 6 bases stayed unmatched. This CDR3 is 15 amino acids long. The CDR3 region has the DNA TGCGCCAGCAGCCAAGATCCAGGGGGGATTTATGGCTACACCTTC. Translated: CASSQDPGGIYGYTF.

This clonotype was found many times. J is TRBJ1-6 and V is TRBV6-1; tentatively, D is TRBD1 (5 bases). The CDR3 consists of 14 residues. Between the trimmed V and J ends, which lost 4 bases and 7 bases, there was a span of 11 bases. CDR1 is MNHNS and CDR2 is SASEGT in the germline V gene. For the CDR3, the DNA is TGTGCCAGCAGTGGGGACCTTCTGAATTCACCCCTCCACTTT. Amino acid sequence: CASSGDLLNSPLHF.

Points on this clonotype: One junction end disagrees with the germline gene, perhaps due to a read error. The chain couples TRBV10-3 to TRBJ2-1; D possibly corresponds to TRBD2 (6 bases). The CDR3 is 16 amino acids. Germline assignment: CDR1 ENHRY and CDR2 SYGVKD. The CDR3 coding sequence is TGTGCCATCAGTGATGGGGTGGGCGGGGTCGGCAATGAGCAGTTCTTT. Protein product: CAISDGVGGVGNEQFF.

With respect to this clonotype: One end of the junction does not line up with germline, which may come from a read error. The rearrangement uses TRBV28 and TRBJ2-7, with D perhaps TRBD2 (5 bases). The germline CDR1 and CDR2 sequences are MDHEN and SYDVKM. The CDR3 loop spans 15 amino acids. CDR3 protein: CASSFSSVVSHEQYF. The CDR3 DNA follows: TGTGCCAGCAGTTTTAGTAGCGTGGTCTCCCACGAGCAGTACTTC.

This clonotype was observed at least ten times. V is TRBV9 and J is TRBJ2-2; TRBD1 agrees at 8 bases. This CDR3 is 15 amino acids long. The V segment lost 6 bases and the J segment 0 bases; nucleotides outside the gene matches: 4. From germline, CDR1 is SGDLS and CDR2 YYNGEE. CDR3 sequence: CASTPDRANTGELFF. CDR3 nucleotides: TGTGCCAGCACCCCGGACAGGGCGAACACCGGGGAGCTGTTTTTT.

The CDR3 region has the DNA TGTGCCAGCAGCTTGACAGGGGGATTAACCGGGGAGCTGTTTTTT. Translation: CASSLTGGLTGELFF. The V gene is TRBV6-5, the J gene TRBJ2-2, with 9 positions matching TRBD1. The CDR3 loop spans 15 amino acids. J gave up 5 bases and V 6 bases, and 7 bases lay outside the gene matches. Germline CDR1 MNHEY, CDR2 SVGAGI.

In this sample, this clonotype turned up once. J is TRBJ2-2 and V is TRBV7-7; 8 positions agree with TRBD2. CDR1 is SSHAT, CDR2 FNYEAQ, per germline (reference sequence). V shed 5 bases, J shed 1 base, and the junction held 12 bases outside the gene matches. The CDR3 sequence is 18 residues long. CDR3 residues: CASSTSLALAGNTGELFF. CDR3 sequence (DNA): TGTGCCAGCAGCACTTCCTTGGCTCTAGCGGGGAACACCGGGGAGCTGTTTTTT.

This clonotype was counted ten times or more. The chain links TRBV7-2 to TRBJ1-5; no firm D call. The CDR3 loop spans 14 amino acids. The V gene's germline CDR1 is SGHTA and CDR2 FQGNSA. Trimming removed 5 bases at V and 6 bases at J, with 14 bases between. In DNA form, the CDR3 reads TGTGCCAGCAGCCCCATTATTGAACTTCAGCCCCAGCATTTT. It encodes CASSPIIELQPQHF.